This T cell receptor (beta chain) was recorded in a study of shared clonotypes between healthy human individuals. Terminally differentiated effector memory CD45RA+ cells were excluded from the naive CD8 cells, which were CD45RO-negative and positively selected for CCR7. Using immunoSEQ multiplex PCR, the repertoire was profiled, and TCRdb retains in-frame clones only, with some absent. The sample includes about 2 million clones, about 95% of them seen just once. The CDR3 consists of 15 residues. V dropped 4 bases and J dropped 3 bases, with 16 bases sitting between them. The germline gives CDR1 SEHNR, CDR2 FQNEAQ (reference sequence).

The TCR comes from a man younger than 30 in good health. Specimen: naive CD8+ T cells sorted from blood. This sequence joins TRBV7-9 and TRBJ2-7; D is uncertain. This CDR3 reads CASSSNPAGDYEQYF. The CDR3 coding sequence is TGTGCCAGCAGCTCCAACCCGGCAGGAGACTACGAGCAGTACTTC.